This T cell receptor beta chain was profiled in a study of blood T cell repertoires in COVID-19. Study-wide background: COVID-19 samples, acute and convalescent, were from the United States, Italy and Spain.

Clones were read by immunoSEQ multiplex PCR, and TCRdb kept only the in-frame ones, dropping some. Of approximately 15,000 clones listed, 80% to 90% are singletons. The CDR3 has 13 amino acids. Per the germline V gene, CDR1 is MNHNY and CDR2 is SVGAGI (reference sequence). The V end lost 7 bases, the J end lost 4 bases, and 11 bases lay between the germline ends. The J gene is TRBJ2-1, the V gene TRBV6-6; TRBD2 might be the D (5 bases). The sequencing sample was made of peripheral blood. The TCR was taken from a human donor in a cohort sampled during active COVID-19. CDR3 sequence reads: CASTRTPYNEQFF. The CDR3 DNA is TGTGCCAGCACTCGGACTCCATACAATGAGCAGTTCTTC.